This is a list of T cell receptor beta chains from one sample in a study of patients and donors after allogeneic stem cell transplantation. MiXCR, applied by TCRdb to the RT-PCR reads, yields one record per CDR3 protein. The table includes about 200,000 distinct CDR3 sequences, 35% to 45% detected once. The sample was blood, either unsorted or a sorted T cell fraction (not recorded which). The source of these receptors is a human donor who was either an allogeneic HSCT recipient or a stem cell or donor lymphocyte infusion donor (not recorded which). It is not recorded whose cells these are; they may come from a transplant donor. Both conserved end residues are part of each CDR3. A D gene is named only where the DNA matches it firmly. Clone size appears in some rows only: once, few, many, or a class for an expanded clone.

clone size | J gene | D gene | V gene | CDR3 protein | CDR3 DNA
NA | TRBJ1-5 | NA | TRBV20-1 | CSARETSPNRGPQHF | TGCAGTGCTAGAGAGACAAGCCCTAACCGGGGGCCCCAGCATTTT
NA | TRBJ1-4 | NA | TRBV29-1 | CSVVLDSNNEKLFF | TGCAGCGTTGTCCTGGACAGTAATAATGAAAAACTGTTTTTT
few | TRBJ1-1 | NA | TRBV7-6 | CASSLLQGAEAFF | TGTGCCAGCAGCTTATTACAGGGCGCTGAAGCTTTCTTT
few | TRBJ1-3 | NA | TRBV5-1 | CASSSTRSGFAGNTIYF | TGCGCCAGCAGCTCCACTCGGTCGGGGTTTGCTGGAAACACCATATATTTT
NA | TRBJ1-1 | NA | TRBV4-2 | CASSQGKGPLLMNTEAFF | TGTGCCAGCAGCCAAGGGAAAGGGCCCCTGCTCATGAACACTGAAGCTTTCTTT
NA | TRBJ1-2 | NA | TRBV10-3 | CAISPDSYGYTF | TGTGCCATCAGTCCCGACAGCTATGGCTACACCTTC
once | TRBJ2-5 | TRBD2 | TRBV5-6 | CASSLAWTTSGVQETQYF | TGTGCCAGCAGCTTGGCGTGGACGACTAGCGGGGTTCAAGAGACCCAGTACTTC
NA | TRBJ2-5 | NA | TRBV12-3/TRBV12-4 | CASSFGGTPKETQYF | TGTGCCAGCAGTTTCGGCGGGACACCTAAAGAGACCCAGTACTTC
NA | TRBJ1-1 | NA | TRBV2 | CASSQGDTEAFF | TGTGCCAGCAGCCAGGGCGACACTGAAGCTTTCTTT
NA | TRBJ2-7 | NA | TRBV20-1 | CSASQGPGYEQYF | TGCAGTGCTAGTCAGGGCCCTGGTTACGAGCAGTACTTC
few | TRBJ1-1 | NA | TRBV12-5 | CASGLVPRMNTEAFF | TGTGCTAGTGGTTTGGTCCCTCGAATGAACACTGAAGCTTTCTTT
few | TRBJ1-3 | NA | TRBV12-3/TRBV12-4 | CASSRALGNTIYF | TGTGCCAGCAGTCGCGCGCTTGGAAACACCATATATTTT
NA | TRBJ2-7 | TRBD2 | TRBV12-3/TRBV12-4 | CASSLVGPSGYEQYF | TGTGCCAGCAGTTTAGTCGGTCCTAGCGGATACGAGCAGTACTTC
NA | TRBJ2-7 | NA | TRBV10-3 | CAISAHGSYEQYF | TGTGCCATCAGCGCGCACGGTTCCTACGAGCAGTACTTC
few | TRBJ1-1 | NA | TRBV20-1 | CSARDAGTGAFF | TGCAGTGCTAGAGATGCAGGGACGGGAGCTTTCTTT
NA | TRBJ2-7 | NA | TRBV12-3/TRBV12-4 | CASSLAGHYEQYF | TGTGCCAGCAGTTTAGCGGGACACTACGAGCAGTACTTC
NA | TRBJ1-1 | NA | TRBV11-2 | CASSPLRLVSNTEAFF | TGTGCCAGCAGCCCTCTTCGTTTGGTGTCGAACACTGAAGCTTTCTTT
NA | TRBJ1-1 | NA | TRBV7-2 | CASSLARRGSNTEAFF | TGTGCCAGCAGCTTAGCGCGTAGAGGGTCGAACACTGAAGCTTTCTTT
NA | TRBJ1-1 | NA | TRBV18 | CASSPPDYTYTEAFF | TGTGCCAGCTCACCACCTGACTATACTTACACTGAAGCTTTCTTT
few | TRBJ2-3 | TRBD2 | TRBV5-1 | CASKAGGNTDTQYF | TGCGCCAGCAAGGCGGGGGGGAACACAGATACGCAGTATTTT
NA | TRBJ2-2 | TRBD2 | TRBV7-9 | CASSPTSVITGELFF | TGTGCCAGCAGCCCGACTAGCGTTATCACCGGGGAGCTGTTTTTT
few | TRBJ1-4 | TRBD1 | TRBV12-3/TRBV12-4 | CASSLGTGTFNEKLFF | TGTGCCAGCAGTTTAGGGACAGGGACGTTTAATGAAAAACTGTTTTTT